Reported below is one T cell receptor (beta chain). The germline CDR1 and CDR2 sequences are SGHNT and YYREEE (reference sequence). Losses at the gene ends were 3 bases for V and 3 bases for J; bases not matched to a gene: 3. The CDR3 is 15 amino acids. This record belongs to a study of blood T cell repertoires in COVID-19. At the level of the study: Both acute and convalescent COVID-19 samples were obtained from the United States, Italy and Spain. PBMCs, B-cell-depleted T cells, or T cells were the source of the cDNA or gDNA that made up the material.

Authors' methods: Quantification of nucleated cells was approximated via reference gene primer amplification. Assay: immunoSEQ multiplex PCR; the TCRdb copy retains only in-frame clones and omits some. V, J and clone size are those of that table, while D and trimming were read from the DNA. The table records around 100,000 clones, roughly nine tenths of them present only once. The rearrangement links TRBV5-4 to TRBJ2-7, with 13 bases that match TRBD2. The sequence came from a human donor with active COVID-19. The donor label of this sample is uncertain. The sequenced sample consisted of peripheral blood. Here the CDR3 DNA reads TGTGCCAGCAGCTCCGGGACTAGCGGGGTCTACGAGCAGTACTTC. It yields the protein CASSSGTSGVYEQYF.